This TCR beta chain originates from a study of T cell repertoires in cytomegalovirus infection (dated by TCRdb to about 2019). Broadly, across the study: Alongside well-studied HLA-B-restricted epitopes, the peptide stimulations were aimed at recently identified HLA-C-restricted CMV epitopes, whose presentation resists viral immunomodulation. Donor HLA type was relevant to the analysis, as public TCR beta signatures indicated carriage of CMV infection together with the matching HLA type.

The listed sequencing device is Illumina HiSeq 1500. In-frame beta chains were kept once TCRdb had trimmed the public reads at Q25 with fastp and called clones with MiXCR. All rows with the same CDR3 protein become a single entry with the most common DNA and genes. Within this sample are about 85,000 distinct CDR3 sequences, with about 45% of them counted one time only. The ten largest clones represent approximately 93% of the sample. In regard to this clonotype: No cognate antigen has been identified for it. Nothing much larger sits one base from this clone, and base qualities are not available.

What the work shows at the level of the full study, not this receptor alone: Cumulative frequency of public TCR beta family members discriminated carriers of CMV infection plus the relevant HLA type in this cohort and an independent approximately 370-donor cohort. The ex vivo response was dominated by HLA-C-restricted CMV-specific TCR beta clonotypes, which also provided the single most frequent clonotype in two of eight donors.

CDR1 is given as SEHNR and CDR2 as FQNEAQ, both from the germline V gene (reference sequence). From the cysteine up to the phenylalanine, the CDR3 has a length of 13 residues. Only the CDR3 DNA stays, 39 bases, in frame from base 1. Trimming at the junction amounts to 5 bases on V and 8 bases on J, and the germline ends lie 15 bases apart. The treatment or condition label corresponds to: in vitro stimulation with specific CMV peptide epitopes to enrich CMV-specific T cells. The TCR sequence derives from a human donor in good health (CMV status not recorded). Some clones in this sample may be carry-over from other donors' samples. Sequencing was performed on CD8+ T cells from cultured PBMCs, taken from culture after CMV antigen stimulation. Here the chain combines TRBV7-9 and TRBJ1-2; no D segment can be confidently identified. At the DNA level, the sequence is TGTGCCAGCAGCCCCAGAACTGGACCCGGCTACACCTTC. The encoded protein is CASSPRTGPGYTF. Joined to the reference TRBV7-9 and TRBJ1-2 proteins, this CDR3 gives the full variable domain: DTGVSQNPRHKITKRGQNVTFRCDPISEHNRLYWYRQTLGQGPEFLTYFQNEAQLEKSRLLSDRFSAERPKGSFSTLEIQRTEQGDSAMYLCASSPRTGPGYTFGSGTRLTVV.